The TCR beta chain described here comes from a study of shared clonotypes between healthy human individuals. TCRdb's table, derived via immunoSEQ multiplex PCR, lists solely in-frame clones and lacks some. The table lists about 2,100,000 clones, approximately 94% of them singletons. Selected positively for CCR7 and CD45RO-negative, naive CD8 cells excluded terminally differentiated effector memory CD45RA+ cells. The CDR3 length is 16 residues. Germline CDR1 and CDR2: MNHEY and SVGAGI. Losses at the gene ends were 2 bases for V and 0 bases for J; bases not matched to a gene: 2. This sequence originates from a man younger than 35 in good health. Some clones in this sample may be carry-over from other donors' samples. V is TRBV6-5 and J is TRBJ2-3; 10 bases agree with TRBD2. The sample consisted of naive CD8+ T cells from PBMCs. The CDR3 loop reads CASSYTTSGSTDTQYF. Here the CDR3 DNA reads TGTGCCAGCAGTTACACGACTAGCGGGAGCACAGATACGCAGTATTTT.